What follows is one TCR beta chain and its context. The data stem from a study of blood T cell repertoires in COVID-19. In the original analysis: Estimation of nucleated cell counts was performed using reference gene primer amplification. The table came from immunoSEQ multiplex PCR; TCRdb's copy has only in-frame clones and leaves some out. The V and J calls and clone size were taken over from that table, and D and trimming were inferred from the DNA. The sample shows 40,000 or so clones, around 83% of them seen only once. This receptor was identified in a man aged 60 to 75 with acute or convalescent COVID-19. Specimen: peripheral blood.

For the CDR3, the DNA is TGTGCCAGCAGCTTCCGTTGGGGGGACAGGGTCCAAGAGACCCAGTACTTC. As protein: CASSFRWGDRVQETQYF. The J gene is TRBJ2-5, the V gene TRBV13; TRBD1 aligns across 9 bases. The CDR3 is 17 residues long. From germline, CDR1 is PRHDT and CDR2 FYEKMQ (reference sequence). V was clipped by 3 bases and J by 1 base; unmatched bases: 9.